This TCR beta chain was retrieved from a study of graft-versus-host responses after intestinal transplantation. Study-wide context: Grafts were multivisceral, liver-intestinal, or isolated intestinal. Every recipient had anti-thymocyte globulin induction and around three years of tacrolimus plus steroids. Whole-study findings and limits: Levels of circulating GvH clones at their peak were associated with early post-transplant HvG declines.

In regard to this clone: Its cognate antigen is unknown. Other DNA sequences in the same sample also yield this CDR3.

CDR3 length: 14 residues. Trimming cost V 3 bases and J 7 bases; bases outside gene matches: 6. CDR1 and CDR2 (germline): LNHDA, SQIVND (reference sequence). Tissue from the graft was processed to free its intraepithelial and lamina propria lymphocytes. Libraries were prepared by immunoSEQ multiplex PCR; TCRdb keeps only in-frame clonotypes and omits some of them. The sample yields more than 1,500 clones, 70% to 90% seen once. The sequence came from a human patient who received an intestinal transplant, so some T cells may come from the graft donor. Specimen: ileum tissue, collected almost 70 days after transplant. The chain is built from TRBV19 and TRBJ1-2; 9 bases align to TRBD1. The DNA of the CDR3 is TGTGCCAGTAGTATTTACAGGGGGCGTCTTGGCTACACCTTC. Translation: CASSIYRGRLGYTF.